The sample holds many counts of the clone carrying this TCR beta chain. This specimen comes from a study of T cells after yellow fever vaccination. TCRdb redid the calling of the 5' RACE reads with MiXCR, one entry per CDR3 protein. Of about 220,000 distinct CDR3 sequences in the sample, 2.5% to 3.5% are singletons; the top ten hold under 3.5%. Per the germline V gene, CDR1 is SGHRS and CDR2 is YFSETQ. There are 15 residues in the CDR3. The trim removed 3 bases at V and 9 bases at J, leaving 7 bases unmatched. The chain combines TRBV5-1 with TRBJ1-6; 9 nucleotides line up with TRBD1. This TCR derives from a man between 18 and 35 years old who received the YFV17D yellow fever vaccine. The sample here was CD4+ T cells sorted from PBMCs, taken 10 days after the yellow fever booster vaccination. CDR3 protein: CASSSVPGQGSPLHF. DNA of the CDR3: TGCGCCAGCAGCTCCGTCCCGGGACAGGGTTCACCCCTCCACTTT.